The 4 T cell receptor beta chains in this list originate from one sample, sequenced in a study of blood T cells in healthy people across ages. The second PCR ran about 6 to 12 cycles with a sample-barcoded 5' primer and J-beta primers. A single record per CDR3 protein comes from TCRdb applying MiXCR to the 5' RACE reads. The sample contains approximately 690,000 distinct CDR3 sequences, 58% of which appear only once. The specimen was blood. These receptor sequences come from a man aged 55 to 70 in good health.

The chain combines TRBV12-3 or TRBV12-4 with TRBJ1-2, with TRBD1 matching 7 bases. CDR3 length equals 14 residues. Trimming removed 2 bases from V and 3 bases from J; junction bases left unmatched: 3. The CDR3 reads CASSLLGQDYGYTF. The CDR3, as DNA: TGTGCCAGCAGTTTATTAGGACAGGACTATGGCTACACCTTC.

This clonotype was seen many times. The chain carries TRBV29-1 and TRBJ2-5; tentative D call: TRBD2 (6 bases). Germline assignment: CDR1 SQVTM and CDR2 ANQGSEA. V was shortened by 7 bases and J by 2 bases, with 14 bases between the two germline ends. The CDR3 runs 13 residues. The CDR3 sequence: CSAARLEQETQYF. The CDR3 bases are TGCAGCGCCGCGAGACTAGAACAAGAGACCCAGTACTTC.

CDR3 sequence (DNA): TGTGCCAGCAGTTTGAACAGAATATTAAACACTGAAGCTTTCTTT. This sequence encodes CASSLNRILNTEAFF. The V gene is TRBV12-3 or TRBV12-4, the J gene TRBJ1-1; no reliable D call. The V gene lost 3 bases and the J gene lost 2 bases, with 13 bases spanning the gap. The CDR3 is 15 amino acids.

The gene calls are TRBV10-3 and TRBJ2-2; D remains ambiguous. V lost 8 bases and J lost 2, with 12 bases in between. Germline assignment: CDR1 ENHRY and CDR2 SYGVKD. The CDR3 loop spans 14 amino acids. The CDR3 here is CAIALLDNTGELFF. The CDR3 DNA is TGTGCCATCGCTCTGTTGGATAACACCGGGGAGCTGTTTTTT.